A selection of T cell receptor beta chains follows, all from one sample in a study of blood T cell repertoires in COVID-19. Profiled with immunoSEQ multiplex PCR; TCRdb holds only in-frame clones, not every one. Of about 200,000 clones in the sample, around 82% were seen once. The specimen was peripheral blood. The receptors were sampled from a woman aged 50 to 60 with acute or convalescent COVID-19. CDR3s include the opening cysteine and the closing phenylalanine or tryptophan. The D gene is left open where the match is weak. Clone size, where shown, is once, few, many, or a class for clones that have expanded.

j_gene: TRBJ2-7
v_gene: TRBV20-1
d_gene: .
abundance: .
CDR3aa: CSASVRSEQYF
CDR3nt: TGCAGTGCTAGCGTACGTAGCGAGCAGTACTTC

j_gene: TRBJ2-7
v_gene: TRBV3-1/TRBV3-2
d_gene: TRBD2
abundance: once
CDR3aa: CASSPKLTTSGSWIRWEQYF
CDR3nt: TGTGCCAGCAGCCCAAAACTAACGACTAGCGGGAGTTGGATTCGTTGGGAGCAGTACTTC

j_gene: TRBJ2-2
v_gene: TRBV9
d_gene: .
abundance: .
CDR3aa: CASSVGGATGELFF
CDR3nt: TGTGCCAGCAGCGTCGGAGGGGCCACCGGGGAGCTGTTTTTT

j_gene: TRBJ2-3
v_gene: TRBV2
d_gene: .
abundance: few
CDR3aa: CASNLGAAADTQYF
CDR3nt: TGTGCCAGCAACTTAGGGGCGGCGGCAGATACGCAGTATTTT

j_gene: TRBJ2-5
v_gene: TRBV7-9
d_gene: .
abundance: .
CDR3aa: CASSPWPAELGETQYF
CDR3nt: TGTGCCAGCAGCCCCTGGCCAGCGGAGTTGGGGGAGACCCAGTACTTC

j_gene: TRBJ1-1
v_gene: TRBV27
d_gene: .
abundance: .
CDR3aa: CASSLYARGTEAFF
CDR3nt: TGTGCCAGCAGTTTATACGCCAGGGGCACTGAAGCTTTCTTT

j_gene: TRBJ2-7
v_gene: TRBV5-5
d_gene: TRBD1
abundance: .
CDR3aa: CASSTDTGTGTYEQYF
CDR3nt: TGTGCCAGCAGTACAGATACCGGGACAGGGACCTACGAGCAGTACTTC

j_gene: TRBJ1-4
v_gene: TRBV30
d_gene: .
abundance: .
CDR3aa: CACPGPGDEKLFF
CDR3nt: TGTGCCTGCCCGGGACCAGGGGATGAAAAACTGTTTTTT

j_gene: TRBJ2-3
v_gene: TRBV12-5
d_gene: TRBD1
abundance: .
CDR3aa: CASGTGVGTDTQYF
CDR3nt: TGTGCTAGTGGTACAGGGGTAGGGACAGATACGCAGTATTTT

j_gene: TRBJ1-2
v_gene: TRBV28
d_gene: TRBD1
abundance: .
CDR3aa: CASSRDRGASRYTF
CDR3nt: TGTGCCAGCAGTCGGGACAGGGGGGCTTCGCGCTACACCTTC

j_gene: TRBJ2-1
v_gene: TRBV30
d_gene: .
abundance: .
CDR3aa: CAWSGYSSYNEQFF
CDR3nt: TGTGCCTGGAGTGGGTACAGCTCCTACAATGAGCAGTTCTTC

j_gene: TRBJ2-2
v_gene: TRBV5-1
d_gene: .
abundance: once
CDR3aa: CASSLRDLNTGELFF
CDR3nt: TGCGCCAGCAGCCTAAGGGACTTGAACACCGGGGAGCTGTTTTTT

j_gene: TRBJ1-5
v_gene: TRBV2
d_gene: TRBD1
abundance: .
CDR3aa: CASSYRDRDQPQHF
CDR3nt: TGTGCCAGCAGTTACCGGGACAGGGATCAGCCCCAGCATTTT

j_gene: TRBJ1-2
v_gene: TRBV5-8
d_gene: TRBD1
abundance: .
CDR3aa: CASSLEAGRGYGYTF
CDR3nt: TGTGCCAGCAGCTTGGAGGCCGGCAGGGGGTATGGCTACACCTTC

j_gene: TRBJ2-1
v_gene: TRBV6-1
d_gene: TRBD1
abundance: .
CDR3aa: CASSEEAGGHYNEQFF
CDR3nt: TGTGCCAGCAGTGAAGAGGCAGGGGGCCACTACAATGAGCAGTTCTTC

j_gene: TRBJ2-1
v_gene: TRBV6-4
d_gene: TRBD1
abundance: .
CDR3aa: CASRGGLGQAYNEQFF
CDR3nt: TGTGCCAGCAGGGGTGGACTGGGACAGGCCTACAATGAGCAGTTCTTC